This T cell receptor (beta chain) was identified in a study of blood T cell repertoires in COVID-19. Overall study: Sites across the United States, Italy and Spain contributed samples from acute and convalescent COVID-19. T cells, B-cell-depleted T cells, or PBMCs provided the cDNA or gDNA that served as material.

Seattle researchers signed up patients amid active infection and tracked them longitudinally. From germline, CDR1 is SGHTA and CDR2 FQGNSA. The length of the CDR3 is 19 residues. V shed 2 bases and J 5 bases; nucleotides not matched to a gene: 16. The assay was immunoSEQ multiplex PCR, and TCRdb's table has in-frame clones only and misses some. The sample includes some 350,000 clones, more than 70% of them seen just once. The clonotype was recovered from a woman in her twenties or thirties with COVID-19, enrolled during active disease. What was sequenced was peripheral blood. This chain uses TRBV7-2 with TRBJ1-4, with 8 bases fitting TRBD1. CDR3 in amino acids: CASSLKGAQGADRNEKLFF. The CDR3 nucleotides are TGTGCCAGCAGCTTAAAGGGCGCCCAGGGGGCGGATAGGAATGAAAAACTGTTTTTT.